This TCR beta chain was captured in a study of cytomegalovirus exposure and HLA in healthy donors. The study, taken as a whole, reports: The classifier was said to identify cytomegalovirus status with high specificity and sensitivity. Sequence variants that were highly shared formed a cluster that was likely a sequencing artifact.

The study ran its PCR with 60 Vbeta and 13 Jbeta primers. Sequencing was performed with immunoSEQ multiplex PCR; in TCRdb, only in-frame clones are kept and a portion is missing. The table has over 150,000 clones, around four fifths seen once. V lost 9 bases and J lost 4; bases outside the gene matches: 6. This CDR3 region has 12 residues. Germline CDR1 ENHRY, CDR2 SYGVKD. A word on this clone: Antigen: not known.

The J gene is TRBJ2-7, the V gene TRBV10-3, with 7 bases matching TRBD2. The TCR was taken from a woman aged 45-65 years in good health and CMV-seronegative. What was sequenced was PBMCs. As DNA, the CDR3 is TGTGCCATAATGGGGGAGGGGTACGAGCAGTACTTC. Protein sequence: CAIMGEGYEQYF.